These T cell receptor beta chains were read from a single sample in a study of blood T cell repertoires in COVID-19. TCRdb's copy holds only in-frame clones and misses some; the assay was immunoSEQ multiplex PCR. The table lists approximately 120,000 clones, roughly 90% of them singletons. The sequenced material came from peripheral blood. The receptors shown here come from a human donor with acute or convalescent COVID-19. The donor label of this sample is uncertain. Each CDR3 is given with its conserved first and last residue. The order of the fields is J gene, V gene, D gene, clone size, CDR3 DNA, CDR3 protein. D genes are given only for firm matches. Clone size is given for some rows only: seen once, a few or many times, or a class if the clone is expanded.

>TRBJ2-6|TRBV21-1|.|.
TGTGCCAGCAGCCCGCGAAACGGACTAGAAAAGGCCTCTGGGGCCAACGTCCTGACTTTC
CASSPRNGLEKASGANVLTF
>TRBJ1-1|TRBV30|.|.
TGTGCCTGGAGTCTGACAGTGCCCCTGAACACTGAAGCTTTCTTT
CAWSLTVPLNTEAFF
>TRBJ2-3|TRBV5-1|.|.
TGCGCCAGCAGCTTGACGGCAGATACGCAGTATTTT
CASSLTADTQYF
>TRBJ1-2|TRBV7-9|.|.
TGTGCCAGCAGCTTAGCCGGGGGTGCCTATGGCTACACCTTC
CASSLAGGAYGYTF
>TRBJ1-1|TRBV6-1|.|once
TGTGCCAGCAGTGAGGGCCCAGGGCGGATCTATACTGAAGCTTTCTTT
CASSEGPGRIYTEAFF
>TRBJ2-3|TRBV7-3|TRBD2|.
TGTGCCAGCTCGAACGGGCTAGCGGGGGTTTACACAGATACGCAGTATTTT
CASSNGLAGVYTDTQYF
>TRBJ1-1|TRBV6-6|.|.
TGTGCCAGCAGTTACGGTGAGGGTGGGAACACTGAAGCTTTCTTT
CASSYGEGGNTEAFF
>TRBJ1-2|TRBV6-1|.|.
TGTGCCAGCAGTGAAATGGGAGACTATGGCTACACCTTC
CASSEMGDYGYTF
>TRBJ2-2|TRBV18|.|few
TGTGCCAGCTCACCGGGAGTAACCGGGGAGCTGTTTTTT
CASSPGVTGELFF
>TRBJ2-3|TRBV15|TRBD2|.
TGTGCCACCAGCGGGGGACTAGCGTACACAGATACGCAGTATTTT
CATSGGLAYTDTQYF
>TRBJ1-1|TRBV12-3/TRBV12-4|.|few
TGTGCCAGCAGTCCCAGGGGCACTGAAGCTTTCTTT
CASSPRGTEAFF
>TRBJ2-1|TRBV27|TRBD2|.
TGTGCCAGCAGGGCTAGCGGGAGGGCGGGCAATGAGCAGTTCTTC
CASRASGRAGNEQFF
>TRBJ2-7|TRBV28|.|.
TGTGCCAGCAGTTCCCGACAGTCAAAAGCGATTCATCGATACGAGCAGTACTTC
CASSSRQSKAIHRYEQYF
>TRBJ2-7|TRBV10-3|.|.
TGTGCCATCAGTGAGTCCCGGGACTCCTACGAGCAGTACTTC
CAISESRDSYEQYF
>TRBJ2-5|TRBV5-1|.|.
TGCGCCAGCAGCTTGCGGTTGGAGAGAGAGACCCAGTACTTC
CASSLRLERETQYF
>TRBJ2-1|TRBV19|TRBD2|.
TGTGCCAGTAGTATAGGTCTAGCGGGGCATGAGCAGTTCTTC
CASSIGLAGHEQFF
>TRBJ2-5|TRBV7-2|.|.
TGTGCCAGCAGCTTAGTTTTTAATCAAGAGACCCAGTACTTC
CASSLVFNQETQYF
>TRBJ2-4|TRBV7-2|.|.
TGTGCCAGCAGCTTGCAAGCGGGTCTAGCCAAAAACATTCAGTACTTC
CASSLQAGLAKNIQYF
>TRBJ2-1|TRBV15|TRBD2|.
TGTGCCACCAGCAGAGATTTTTGGATAGCGGGGGGTGAAAGCTCCTACAATGAGCAGTTCTTC
CATSRDFWIAGGESSYNEQFF
>TRBJ1-1|TRBV7-9|.|.
TGTGCCAGCAGCTTATCGTCGTCCACTGAAGCTTTCTTT
CASSLSSSTEAFF
>TRBJ1-4|TRBV9|.|.
TGTGCCAGCAGCGTACGTCCAGGGGATGAAAAACTGTTTTTT
CASSVRPGDEKLFF
>TRBJ2-7|TRBV10-3|TRBD1|.
TGTGCCATCGGCAATTCCAGGGGGCAGGGGACCTTTTACGAGCAGTACTTC
CAIGNSRGQGTFYEQYF
>TRBJ1-1|TRBV30|.|.
TGTGCCTGGCGCCCTGCCGGGACACTATACACTGAAGCTTTCTTT
CAWRPAGTLYTEAFF
>TRBJ1-6|TRBV28|.|.
TGTGCCAGCAGCGGCGGCGGGGGGCTGGATTCACCCCTCCACTTT
CASSGGGGLDSPLHF
>TRBJ2-7|TRBV2|TRBD1|.
TGTGCCAGCAGAGACAGGGCTCGGGACGAGCAGTACTTC
CASRDRARDEQYF
>TRBJ2-5|TRBV7-6|TRBD2|.
TGTGCCAGCAGCTTAACTGCTAGCGGGAGGGCCTCGGGGACCCAGTACTTC
CASSLTASGRASGTQYF
>TRBJ2-7|TRBV5-1|TRBD2|.
TGCGCCAGCAGCTTGGCGACGGGCAAGAGCGGGGCCTACGAGCAGTACTTC
CASSLATGKSGAYEQYF
>TRBJ1-1|TRBV5-1|TRBD1|.
TGCGCCAGCAGCTTGGGGGGATGGACAGGGGCGAACACTGAAGCTTTCTTT
CASSLGGWTGANTEAFF
>TRBJ1-6|TRBV6-1|.|.
TGTGCCAGCAGTGACAGGGGTTATAATTCACCCCTCCACTTT
CASSDRGYNSPLHF
>TRBJ2-1|TRBV14|TRBD2|.
TGTGCCAGCAGCCAATTAGCGGGATCAACCTACAATGAGCAGTTCTTC
CASSQLAGSTYNEQFF
>TRBJ1-2|TRBV7-9|.|.
TGTGCCAGCAGCTATGGGGGGGCAGAAATCTATGGCTACACCTTC
CASSYGGAEIYGYTF
>TRBJ1-5|TRBV5-1|TRBD1|.
TGCGCCAGCAGCTTGGGGGGGACAGGCGATCAGCCCCAGCATTTT
CASSLGGTGDQPQHF
>TRBJ1-6|TRBV14|.|.
TGTGCCAGCAGCCTGTCACTAGATTCACCCCTCCACTTT
CASSLSLDSPLHF
>TRBJ1-1|TRBV5-1|TRBD1|.
TGCGCCAGCGCCACAGGGGACCGGTCAGAAGCTTTCTTT
CASATGDRSEAFF
>TRBJ2-2|TRBV10-2|TRBD2|once
TGCGCCAGCAGAGACGGGACTAGCGGACTCGGCCGGGAGCTGTTTTTT
CASRDGTSGLGRELFF
>TRBJ1-5|TRBV28|TRBD1|.
TGTGCCAGCAACGCTAAACAGGGGAGAATAAATCAGCCCCAGCATTTT
CASNAKQGRINQPQHF
>TRBJ1-4|TRBV19|TRBD1|.
TGTGCCAGTACCAGTGGACAGGGGGCGCGGGAAAAACTGTTTTTT
CASTSGQGAREKLFF
>TRBJ2-6|TRBV4-3|TRBD2|.
TGCGCCAGCAGCCAACGGGCTAGCGGGAGATCTGGGGCCAACGTCCTGACTTTC
CASSQRASGRSGANVLTF
>TRBJ2-7|TRBV18|TRBD2|.
TGTGCCAGCTCACGCTCTGGACTAGCGGGAGCAAGGGAGCAGTACTTC
CASSRSGLAGAREQYF
>TRBJ1-2|TRBV12-5|.|.
TGTGCTAGTGCACGAAATACAGGTGACTATGGCTACACCTTC
CASARNTGDYGYTF
>TRBJ2-5|TRBV28|.|.
TGTGCCAGCAGTTTATGGGCCCAACAAGAGACCCAGTACTTC
CASSLWAQQETQYF
>TRBJ1-3|TRBV12-5|TRBD1|.
TGTGCTAGTGGTTGGGACAGGGAAGGATCTGGAAACACCATATATTTT
CASGWDREGSGNTIYF
>TRBJ2-1|TRBV7-6|TRBD2|few
TGTGCCAGCAGCTCCTCGGGGGGACTACTTTTCTTC
CASSSSGGLLFF
>TRBJ2-2|TRBV5-5|.|once
TGTGCCAGCACTCCGGTGAGGGTACCCGGGGAGCTGTTTTTT
CASTPVRVPGELFF
>TRBJ2-7|TRBV28|TRBD1|once
TGTGCCAGCAGTTCCCCCTCGGGACAGGGGTTTGGGGAGCAGTACTTC
CASSSPSGQGFGEQYF
>TRBJ2-1|TRBV6-6|TRBD2|.
TGTGCCAGCAGTTACAGCGGGAGCACCTACAATGAGCAGTTCTTC
CASSYSGSTYNEQFF
>TRBJ2-6|TRBV15|TRBD1|.
TGTGCCACCAGCCTTGACAGGGCTAACAACGTCCTGACTTTC
CATSLDRANNVLTF